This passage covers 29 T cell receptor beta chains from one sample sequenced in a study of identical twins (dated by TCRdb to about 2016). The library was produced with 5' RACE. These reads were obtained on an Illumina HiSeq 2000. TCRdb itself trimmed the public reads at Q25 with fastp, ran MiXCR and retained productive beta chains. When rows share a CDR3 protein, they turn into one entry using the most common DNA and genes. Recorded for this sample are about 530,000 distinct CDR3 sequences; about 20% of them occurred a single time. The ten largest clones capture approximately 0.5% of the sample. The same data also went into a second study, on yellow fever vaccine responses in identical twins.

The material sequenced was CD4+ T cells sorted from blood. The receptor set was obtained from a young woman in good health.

The CDR3 sequence is CASSLTAGGSYNEQFF. The CDR3 DNA reads as TGTGCCAGCAGCTTAACGGCCGGGGGGAGCTACAATGAGCAGTTCTTC. This chain links TRBV7-3 with TRBJ2-1; 7 nucleotides agree with TRBD2. Per the germline V gene, CDR1 is SGHTA and CDR2 is FQGTGA. V shed 0 bases and J 3 bases; nucleotides not matched to a gene: 5. The CDR3 runs to 16 residues.

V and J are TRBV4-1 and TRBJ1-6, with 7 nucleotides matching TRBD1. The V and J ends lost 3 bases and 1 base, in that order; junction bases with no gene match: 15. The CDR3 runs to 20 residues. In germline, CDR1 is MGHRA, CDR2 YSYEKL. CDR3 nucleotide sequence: TGCGCCAGCAGCCAGGTTGGAGACAGGGCCTCGGGGTCCTATAATTCACCCCTCCACTTT. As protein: CASSQVGDRASGSYNSPLHF.

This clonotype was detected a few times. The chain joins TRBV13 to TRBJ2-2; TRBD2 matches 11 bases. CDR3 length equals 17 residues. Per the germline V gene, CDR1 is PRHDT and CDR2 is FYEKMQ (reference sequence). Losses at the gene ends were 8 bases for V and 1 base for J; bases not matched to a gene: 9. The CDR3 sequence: CASGNDGTSGNTGELFF. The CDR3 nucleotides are TGTGCCAGCGGTAATGATGGGACTAGCGGGAACACCGGGGAGCTGTTTTTT.

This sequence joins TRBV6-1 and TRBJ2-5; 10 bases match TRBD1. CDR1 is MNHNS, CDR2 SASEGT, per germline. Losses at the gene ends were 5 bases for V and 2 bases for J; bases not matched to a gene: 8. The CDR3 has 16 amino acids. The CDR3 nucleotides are TGTGCCAGCAGTCGGAGGGACAGGGGAACTCAAGAGACCCAGTACTTC. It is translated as CASSRRDRGTQETQYF.

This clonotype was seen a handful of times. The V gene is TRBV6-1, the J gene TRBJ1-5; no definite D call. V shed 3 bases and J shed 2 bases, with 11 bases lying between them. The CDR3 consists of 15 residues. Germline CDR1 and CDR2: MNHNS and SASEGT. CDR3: CASSESSTRNQPQHF. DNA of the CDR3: TGTGCCAGCAGTGAGAGTAGTACACGCAATCAGCCCCAGCATTTT.

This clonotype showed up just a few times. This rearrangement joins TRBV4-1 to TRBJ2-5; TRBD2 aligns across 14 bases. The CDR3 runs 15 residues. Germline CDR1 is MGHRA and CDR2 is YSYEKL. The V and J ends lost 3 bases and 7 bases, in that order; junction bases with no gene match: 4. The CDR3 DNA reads TGCGCCAGCAGCCACCCTGGACTAGCGGGGGGGACCCAGTACTTC. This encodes CASSHPGLAGGTQYF.

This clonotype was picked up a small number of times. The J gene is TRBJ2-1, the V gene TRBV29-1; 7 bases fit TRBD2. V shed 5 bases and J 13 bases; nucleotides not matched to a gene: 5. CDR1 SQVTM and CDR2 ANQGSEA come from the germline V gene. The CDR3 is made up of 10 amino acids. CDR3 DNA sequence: TGCAGCGTTCGGACTAGAGATCAGTTCTTC. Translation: CSVRTRDQFF.

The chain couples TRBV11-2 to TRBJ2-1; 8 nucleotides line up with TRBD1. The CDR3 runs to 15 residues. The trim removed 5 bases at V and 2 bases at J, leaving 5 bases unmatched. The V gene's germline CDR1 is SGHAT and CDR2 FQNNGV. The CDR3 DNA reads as TGTGCCAGCAGCCCTCGGACAGGGACCTACAATGAGCAGTTCTTC. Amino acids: CASSPRTGTYNEQFF.

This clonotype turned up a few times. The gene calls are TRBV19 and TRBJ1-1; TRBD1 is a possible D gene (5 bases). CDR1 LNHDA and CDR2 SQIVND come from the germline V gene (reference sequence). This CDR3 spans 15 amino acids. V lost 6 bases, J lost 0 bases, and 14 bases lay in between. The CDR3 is CASRRGRTMNTEAFF. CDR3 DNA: TGTGCCAGTAGGCGGGGGAGGACCATGAACACTGAAGCTTTCTTT.

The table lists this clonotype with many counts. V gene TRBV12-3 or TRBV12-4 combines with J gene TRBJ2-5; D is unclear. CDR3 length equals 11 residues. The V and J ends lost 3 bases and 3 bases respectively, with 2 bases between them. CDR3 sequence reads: CASSFKETQYF. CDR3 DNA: TGTGCCAGCAGTTTCAAAGAGACCCAGTACTTC.

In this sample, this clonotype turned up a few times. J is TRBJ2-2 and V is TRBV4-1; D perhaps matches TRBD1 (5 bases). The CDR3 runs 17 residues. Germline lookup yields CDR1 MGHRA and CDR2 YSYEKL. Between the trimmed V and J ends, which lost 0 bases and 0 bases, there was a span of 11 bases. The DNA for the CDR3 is TGCGCCAGCAGCCAAGAAGCATCAGGGACGAACACCGGGGAGCTGTTTTTT. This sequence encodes CASSQEASGTNTGELFF.

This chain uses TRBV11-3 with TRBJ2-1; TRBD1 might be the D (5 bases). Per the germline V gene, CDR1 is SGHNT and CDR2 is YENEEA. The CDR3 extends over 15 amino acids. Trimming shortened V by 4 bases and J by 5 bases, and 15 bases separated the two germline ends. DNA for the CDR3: TGTGCCAGCAGCTCAATTCAAGGGGAAAACAATGAGCAGTTCTTC. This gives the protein CASSSIQGENNEQFF.

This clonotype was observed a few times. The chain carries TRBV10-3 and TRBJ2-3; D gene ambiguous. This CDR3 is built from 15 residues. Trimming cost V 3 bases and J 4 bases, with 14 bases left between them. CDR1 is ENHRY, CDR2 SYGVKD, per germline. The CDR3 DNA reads TGTGCCATCAGTGACTATGGGGAAGTGGCAGATACGCAGTATTTT. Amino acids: CAISDYGEVADTQYF.

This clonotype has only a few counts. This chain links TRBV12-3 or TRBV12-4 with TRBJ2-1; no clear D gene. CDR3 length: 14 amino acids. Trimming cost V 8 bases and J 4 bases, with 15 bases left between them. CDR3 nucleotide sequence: TGTGCCAGCGCCCGGCCCCCGAGTTACAATGAGCAGTTCTTC. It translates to CASARPPSYNEQFF.

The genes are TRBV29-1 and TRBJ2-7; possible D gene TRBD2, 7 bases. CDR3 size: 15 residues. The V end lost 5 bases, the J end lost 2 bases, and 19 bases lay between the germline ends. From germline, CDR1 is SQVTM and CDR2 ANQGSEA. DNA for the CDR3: TGCAGCGTTATCGCCGGGGGGCCTAGCACCTACGAGCAGTACGTC. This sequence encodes CSVIAGGPSTYEQYV.

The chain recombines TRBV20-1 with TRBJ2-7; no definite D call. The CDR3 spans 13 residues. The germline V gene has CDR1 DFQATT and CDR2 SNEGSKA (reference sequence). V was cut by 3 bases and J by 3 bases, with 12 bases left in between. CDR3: CSASEPGGYEQYF. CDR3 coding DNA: TGCAGTGCTAGCGAACCGGGTGGCTACGAGCAGTACTTC.

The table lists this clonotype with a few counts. The CDR3 DNA is TGTGCCAGCAGCCTCCCGTCGAGTCACGAGCAGTACGTC. Protein product: CASSLPSSHEQYV. The J gene is TRBJ2-7, the V gene TRBV6-8; no clear D. Deletions cut 6 bases from V and 5 bases from J, with 14 bases between. From germline, CDR1 is MNHGY and CDR2 SAAAGT. The CDR3 loop spans 13 amino acids.

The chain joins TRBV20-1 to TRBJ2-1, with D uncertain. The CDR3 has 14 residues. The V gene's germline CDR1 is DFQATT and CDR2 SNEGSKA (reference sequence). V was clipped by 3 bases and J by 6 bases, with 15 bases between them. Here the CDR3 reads CSARPLSNANEQFF. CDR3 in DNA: TGCAGTGCTAGGCCCCTGAGTAACGCCAATGAGCAGTTCTTC.

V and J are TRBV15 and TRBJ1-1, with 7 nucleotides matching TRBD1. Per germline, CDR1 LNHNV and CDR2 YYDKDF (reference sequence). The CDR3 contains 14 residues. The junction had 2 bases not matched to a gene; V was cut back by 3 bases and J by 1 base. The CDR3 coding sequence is TGTGCCACCAGCAGCGGACAGGCGAACACTGAAGCTTTCTTT. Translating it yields CATSSGQANTEAFF.

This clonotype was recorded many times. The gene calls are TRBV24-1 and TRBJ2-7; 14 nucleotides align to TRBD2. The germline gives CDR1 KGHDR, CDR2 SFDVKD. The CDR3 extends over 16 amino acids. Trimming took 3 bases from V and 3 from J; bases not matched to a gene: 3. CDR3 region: CATSDGGLAGDYEQYF. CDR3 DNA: TGTGCCACCAGTGATGGGGGACTAGCGGGAGACTACGAGCAGTACTTC.

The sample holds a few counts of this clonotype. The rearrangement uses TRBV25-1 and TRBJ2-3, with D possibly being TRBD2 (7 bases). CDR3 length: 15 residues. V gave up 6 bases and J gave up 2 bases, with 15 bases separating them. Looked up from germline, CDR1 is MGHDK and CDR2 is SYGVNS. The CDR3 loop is CASSRAGTNTDTQYF. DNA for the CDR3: TGTGCCAGCAGCCGAGCGGGGACAAACACAGATACGCAGTATTTT.

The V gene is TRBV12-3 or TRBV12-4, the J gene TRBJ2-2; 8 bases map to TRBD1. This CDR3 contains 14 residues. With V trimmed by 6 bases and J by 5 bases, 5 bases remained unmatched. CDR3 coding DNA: TGTGCCAGCAGGACAGGGGCCCAAACCGGGGAGCTGTTTTTT. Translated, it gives CASRTGAQTGELFF.

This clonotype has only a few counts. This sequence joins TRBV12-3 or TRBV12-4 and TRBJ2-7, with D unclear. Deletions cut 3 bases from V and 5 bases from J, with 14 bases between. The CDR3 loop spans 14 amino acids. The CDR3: CASSLIYPKDEQYF. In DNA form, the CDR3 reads TGTGCCAGCAGTTTGATCTACCCTAAAGACGAGCAGTACTTC.

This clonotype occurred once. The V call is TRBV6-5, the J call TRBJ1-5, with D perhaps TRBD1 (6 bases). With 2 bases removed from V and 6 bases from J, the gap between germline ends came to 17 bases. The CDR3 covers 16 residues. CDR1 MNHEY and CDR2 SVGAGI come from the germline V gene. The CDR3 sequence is CASSYGGAGGGQPQHF. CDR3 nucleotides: TGTGCCAGCAGTTACGGGGGGGCAGGAGGAGGTCAGCCCCAGCATTTT.

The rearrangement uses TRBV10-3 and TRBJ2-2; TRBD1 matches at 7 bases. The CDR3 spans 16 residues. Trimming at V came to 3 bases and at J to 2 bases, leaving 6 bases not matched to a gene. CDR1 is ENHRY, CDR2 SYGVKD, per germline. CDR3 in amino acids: CAISDPGTENTGELFF. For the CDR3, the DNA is TGTGCCATCAGTGACCCCGGGACAGAAAACACCGGGGAGCTGTTTTTT.

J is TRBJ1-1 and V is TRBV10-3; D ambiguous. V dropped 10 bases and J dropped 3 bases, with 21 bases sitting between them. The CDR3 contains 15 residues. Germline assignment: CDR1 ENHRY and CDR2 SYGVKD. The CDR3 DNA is TGTGCCACCCAGTTTAATCGACATGCGGACACTGAAGCTTTCTTT. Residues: CATQFNRHADTEAFF.

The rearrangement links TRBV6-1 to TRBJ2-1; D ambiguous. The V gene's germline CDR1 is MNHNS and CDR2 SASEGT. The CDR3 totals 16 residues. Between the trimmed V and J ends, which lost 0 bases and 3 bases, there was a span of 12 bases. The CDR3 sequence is CASSEAWGSYYNEQFF. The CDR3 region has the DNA TGTGCCAGCAGTGAAGCCTGGGGATCCTACTACAATGAGCAGTTCTTC.

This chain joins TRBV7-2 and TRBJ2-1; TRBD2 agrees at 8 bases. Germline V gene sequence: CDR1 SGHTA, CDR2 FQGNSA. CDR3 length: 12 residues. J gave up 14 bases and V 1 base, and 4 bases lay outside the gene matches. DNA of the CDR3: TGTGCCAGCAGCTTAGAGGGGCGGGAGGAGTTCTTC. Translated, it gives CASSLEGREEFF.

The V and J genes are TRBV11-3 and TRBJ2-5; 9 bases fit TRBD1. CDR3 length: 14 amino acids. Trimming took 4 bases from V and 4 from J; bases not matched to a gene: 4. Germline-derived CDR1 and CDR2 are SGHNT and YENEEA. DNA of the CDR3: TGTGCCAGCAGCTCGGGACAGGGAGGAGAGACCCAGTACTTC. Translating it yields CASSSGQGGETQYF.